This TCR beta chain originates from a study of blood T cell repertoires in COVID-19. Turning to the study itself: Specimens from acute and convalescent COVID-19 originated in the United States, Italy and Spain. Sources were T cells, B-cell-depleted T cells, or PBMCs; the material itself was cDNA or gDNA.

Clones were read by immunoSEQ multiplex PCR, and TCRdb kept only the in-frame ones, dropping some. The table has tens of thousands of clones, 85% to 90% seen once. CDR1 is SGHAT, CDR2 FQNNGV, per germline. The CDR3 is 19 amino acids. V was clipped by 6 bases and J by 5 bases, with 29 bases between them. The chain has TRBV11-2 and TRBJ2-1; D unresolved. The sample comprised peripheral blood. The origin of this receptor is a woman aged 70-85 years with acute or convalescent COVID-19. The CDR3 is CASRISFYFALDIHNEQFF. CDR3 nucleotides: TGTGCCAGCAGAATCTCTTTTTACTTCGCCCTAGATATCCACAATGAGCAGTTCTTC.